This T cell receptor (beta chain) stems from a study of cytomegalovirus exposure and HLA in healthy donors listed by TCRdb under 2017. A note on the overall study: According to a later analysis, one platform produced both the roughly 130 validation repertoires and the approximately 670 repertoires of the first cohort. The study aimed to test whether signatures of past pathogen exposure could be identified by cataloging public T cell receptors. In addition to the first cohort of 650 to 800 subjects, a separate validation cohort of around 110 different subjects was used. High-throughput TCR immunosequencing, statistical association of individual TCRs with disease status, and machine learning were combined to predict cytomegalovirus infection status. What the work shows at the level of the full study, not this receptor alone: All 120 or so repertoires were used to score co-occurrence in the validation cohort in a later analysis, because that analysis had no HLA typing for the cohort. Most TCR sequences were observed very rarely across donors, whereas some public TCRs were present in many individuals. The classifier was reported to diagnose cytomegalovirus status with high specificity and sensitivity in both the original and validation cohorts. In a later analysis, TCRs clustered in the first cohort were found to also tend to co-occur in the approximately 120 validation repertoires, with approximately 94% of cluster scores above 0. According to the authors, the approach could potentially be generalized to other disease states and immunological phenotypes. A few of the identified cytomegalovirus-associated TCR beta chains were confirmed in vitro to be specific for cytomegalovirus antigens. The study listed 150 to 200 TCR beta chains as associated with cytomegalovirus.

Separate from the roughly 650-subject first cohort, the validation cohort of roughly 110 subjects was the group to which the donors belonged. Only one count was recorded for this clone. The clone's antigen remains unknown. Per-nucleotide qualities are absent, and no much larger clonotype sits a single base away. Libraries came from the immunoSEQ multiplex PCR assay. Per the source publication's procedure: To diagnose cytomegalovirus status from the catalog of TCR beta chain sequences, a statistical classification framework was built. This is the immuneACCESS table as TCRdb keeps it, with only in-frame sequences that have V and J called. A part of the clones is gone; compared with another copy, unresolved V genes explain less than half, and the rest is unexplained. D and trimming were read from the DNA, whereas the V and J calls and clone size are those reported in that table. Across this sample there are about 150,000 clones, with about 88% seen only once. The ten largest clones represent 2.5% to 4% of the sample.

Trimming takes 3 bases off V and 7 bases off J; junction bases not matched to a gene: 4. From its cysteine to its phenylalanine, the CDR3 spans 13 amino acids. Left in the record is the CDR3 DNA by itself, 39 bases read in frame from the first base. From the germline V gene, CDR1 is SGHRS and CDR2 is YFSETQ. This clonotype was sampled from a young woman in good health and CMV-seropositive. The material sequenced was PBMCs. The rearranged segments are TRBV5-1 and TRBJ1-2, with 9 junctional bases fitting TRBD1. In nucleotide form, the sequence is TGCGCCAGCAGCTGGGACAGGGCAAGTGGCTACACCTTC. This sequence encodes CASSWDRASGYTF.